This TCR beta chain was sequenced for a study of shared clonotypes between healthy human individuals. Per sorted-subset replicate PCR, input was 200 to 250 ng DNA, representing roughly 29,000 T cell genomes. Produced via immunoSEQ multiplex PCR; TCRdb's table is partial and in-frame only. There are under 350,000 clones in the sample; around nine tenths occur only once, and 15% to 20% lies in the top ten. CD8 memory combined CD45RO+ cells with CCR7-negative CD45RA+ TemRA cells. Sequencing used memory CD8+ T cells sorted from blood. The subset denotes: CD45RO+ cells pooled with CCR7-negative TemRA cells. This clonotype was sampled from a young man in good health.

DNA of the CDR3: TGTGCCAGCAGCTTCGTGATTGGGGATGAAGAGACCCAGTACTTC. Its protein product is CASSFVIGDEETQYF. The chain combines TRBV5-6 with TRBJ2-5; D is ambiguous. Trimming took 2 bases from V and 3 from J, leaving 14 bases between them. The CDR3 length is 15 residues. Germline assignment: CDR1 SGHDT and CDR2 YYEEEE.